A selection of T cell receptor beta chains follows, all from one sample in a study of T-cell reconstitution after alpha-beta-depleted transplantation in children. From the PCR reads, TCRdb called clonotypes with MiXCR, one entry per CDR3 protein. The sample carries 500,000 or so distinct CDR3 sequences, approximately 10% recorded once. The specimen was PBMCs, mostly from graft donor cells, collected 180 days after TCRalphabeta/CD19-depleted stem cell transplant. These receptors all stem from a female patient younger than 10 who had a stem cell transplant for aplastic anemia, so the T cells may come from the graft donor. Both conserved end residues are part of each CDR3. Fields, in order: J gene, V gene, clone size, CDR3 length, CDR3 protein. Size is omitted from some rows. Given values are once, few, many or a class for expanded clones.

j_gene: TRBJ2-1
v_gene: TRBV12-3/TRBV12-4
abundance: few
len: 15
CDR3aa: CASSGGTSGSNEQFF

j_gene: TRBJ1-5
v_gene: TRBV5-1
abundance: few
len: 13
CDR3aa: CASSPWGRQPQHF

j_gene: TRBJ2-4
v_gene: TRBV20-1
abundance: -
len: 21
CDR3aa: CSARSTSKIREGPETKNIQYF

j_gene: TRBJ2-3
v_gene: TRBV12-3/TRBV12-4
abundance: few
len: 14
CDR3aa: CASSHGQAADTQYF

j_gene: TRBJ2-3
v_gene: TRBV28
abundance: many
len: 12
CDR3aa: CASLGERDTQYF

j_gene: TRBJ2-2
v_gene: TRBV5-5
abundance: many
len: 16
CDR3aa: CASSSQGGLNTGELFF

j_gene: TRBJ2-2
v_gene: TRBV27
abundance: -
len: 18
CDR3aa: CASRNRDSPTRGTGELFF

j_gene: TRBJ2-1
v_gene: TRBV20-1
abundance: -
len: 12
CDR3aa: CSASRQGHEQFF

j_gene: TRBJ2-1
v_gene: TRBV24-1
abundance: -
len: 15
CDR3aa: CATSDLDRGYNEQFF

j_gene: TRBJ1-1
v_gene: TRBV6-5
abundance: -
len: 15
CDR3aa: CASSYSMKRETEAFF

j_gene: TRBJ2-5
v_gene: TRBV4-3
abundance: -
len: 15
CDR3aa: CASSQVGKGKETQYF

j_gene: TRBJ2-7
v_gene: TRBV5-1
abundance: -
len: 16
CDR3aa: CASSRGTGTNYYEQYF

j_gene: TRBJ2-4
v_gene: TRBV28
abundance: -
len: 14
CDR3aa: CASSLIRGSNIQYF

j_gene: TRBJ1-4
v_gene: TRBV3-1
abundance: -
len: 13
CDR3aa: CASSPIRGEKLFF

j_gene: TRBJ2-3
v_gene: TRBV7-9
abundance: -
len: 14
CDR3aa: CASSRRTGEDTQYF

j_gene: TRBJ2-2
v_gene: TRBV7-9
abundance: -
len: 14
CDR3aa: CASSNRGRSGELFF

j_gene: TRBJ2-4
v_gene: TRBV28
abundance: many
len: 16
CDR3aa: CASSPISGVAKNIQYF

j_gene: TRBJ1-1
v_gene: TRBV5-1
abundance: many
len: 14
CDR3aa: CASSLVRGLTEAFF

j_gene: TRBJ1-2
v_gene: TRBV5-1
abundance: many
len: 13
CDR3aa: CASSLDGLYGYTF

j_gene: TRBJ2-7
v_gene: TRBV7-2
abundance: many
len: 16
CDR3aa: CASSSIGLAGDLEQYF

j_gene: TRBJ2-5
v_gene: TRBV29-1
abundance: -
len: 12
CDR3aa: CSAEGSEETQYF

j_gene: TRBJ2-7
v_gene: TRBV6-5
abundance: -
len: 13
CDR3aa: CASSYDRFDEQYF

j_gene: TRBJ2-7
v_gene: TRBV27
abundance: many
len: 15
CDR3aa: CASSLSYTSNYEQYF

j_gene: TRBJ2-1
v_gene: TRBV3-1
abundance: -
len: 14
CDR3aa: CASSYREGYNEQFF

j_gene: TRBJ2-3
v_gene: TRBV5-1
abundance: -
len: 14
CDR3aa: CASSEGTGTNTQYF

j_gene: TRBJ2-7
v_gene: TRBV20-1
abundance: once
len: 13
CDR3aa: CSATHRGAYEQYF

j_gene: TRBJ1-5
v_gene: TRBV14
abundance: few
len: 14
CDR3aa: CASSQEGNNQPQHF

j_gene: TRBJ1-4
v_gene: TRBV20-1
abundance: -
len: 13
CDR3aa: CSARGRGPEKLFF

j_gene: TRBJ2-1
v_gene: TRBV28
abundance: -
len: 12
CDR3aa: CASISSTEEQFF

j_gene: TRBJ1-2
v_gene: TRBV7-2
abundance: many
len: 14
CDR3aa: CASSLSRGAGGYTF

j_gene: TRBJ1-1
v_gene: TRBV5-1
abundance: few
len: 16
CDR3aa: CASSFGTAVMNTEAFF

j_gene: TRBJ2-7
v_gene: TRBV28
abundance: -
len: 14
CDR3aa: CASSLMSGSYEQYF

j_gene: TRBJ2-3
v_gene: TRBV12-3/TRBV12-4
abundance: few
len: 15
CDR3aa: CASSLPRRSPDTQYF

j_gene: TRBJ2-2
v_gene: TRBV12-3/TRBV12-4
abundance: many
len: 13
CDR3aa: CASRKQGAGELFF

j_gene: TRBJ2-3
v_gene: TRBV7-8
abundance: few
len: 17
CDR3aa: CASSLVIGTGITDTQYF